The rows below give T cell receptor beta chains drawn from one sample of a study of blood T cell repertoires in COVID-19. Measured with immunoSEQ multiplex PCR; TCRdb has only the in-frame clones, and not every one. The sample contains about 150,000 clones, about 89% of which appear only once. The specimen was peripheral blood. All receptors come from a man in his sixties with active or convalescent COVID-19. Each CDR3 is given with its conserved first and last residue. D genes are given only for firm matches. Clone sizes are given selectively: once, few, many, or a class where the clone is expanded.

>NA|TRBJ2-3|NA|TRBV7-2
CASSWEGDTTDTQYF
TGTGCCAGCAGCTGGGAAGGGGATACCACAGATACGCAGTATTTT
>TRBD2|TRBJ2-1|NA|TRBV11-2
CASSSRTSAYNEQFF
TGTGCCAGCAGCTCTAGGACTAGCGCCTACAATGAGCAGTTCTTC
>TRBD1|TRBJ2-7|NA|TRBV19
CASSLTGTGSSYEQYF
TGTGCCAGTAGTTTAACCGGGACAGGGAGCTCCTACGAGCAGTACTTC
>NA|TRBJ2-1|once|TRBV11-2
CASIPLGAGGNEQFF
TGTGCCAGCATCCCACTGGGGGCCGGAGGAAATGAGCAGTTCTTC
>NA|TRBJ1-6|NA|TRBV7-9
CASSAGTSNSPLHF
TGTGCCAGCAGCGCGGGGACTTCTAATTCACCCCTCCACTTT
>TRBD2|TRBJ2-5|NA|TRBV7-6
CATSGGQETQYF
TGTGCCACCTCGGGGGGTCAGGAGACCCAGTACTTC
>TRBD1|TRBJ1-2|NA|TRBV27
CASSWSATGNYGYTF
TGTGCCAGCAGTTGGTCCGCGACAGGGAACTATGGCTACACCTTC
>NA|TRBJ1-1|once|TRBV25-1
CASSITGTTIEAFF
TGTGCCAGCAGTATTACCGGGACAACCATTGAAGCTTTCTTT
>TRBD1|TRBJ2-5|once|TRBV10-3
CAISESKGQGAETQYF
TGTGCCATCAGTGAGTCTAAGGGACAGGGGGCAGAGACCCAGTACTTC
>TRBD2|TRBJ2-3|NA|TRBV30
CARGVGGGLDTQYF
TGTGCCCGCGGCGTGGGCGGGGGATTGGATACGCAGTATTTT
>NA|TRBJ2-7|NA|TRBV3-1/TRBV3-2
CASSQDRTLAEQYF
TGTGCCAGCAGCCAAGATCGAACCCTCGCGGAGCAGTACTTC
>NA|TRBJ2-2|NA|TRBV30
CAWTGLTGELFF
TGTGCCTGGACGGGACTCACCGGGGAGCTGTTTTTT
>NA|TRBJ2-7|once|TRBV12-2
CASRLVHERGPWGKQYF
TGTGCAAGTCGCTTAGTTCACGAGCGGGGGCCATGGGGGAAGCAGTACTTC
>NA|TRBJ1-2|NA|TRBV28
CASSLTGGGYTF
TGTGCCAGCAGCCTAACCGGGGGTGGCTACACCTTC
>TRBD1|TRBJ1-2|NA|TRBV28
CASSPIAGTELYGYTF
TGTGCCAGCAGTCCAATAGCCGGGACAGAGCTCTATGGCTACACCTTC
>NA|TRBJ1-1|NA|TRBV21-1
CASSNRRTGVEAFF
TGTGCCAGCAGCAACCGGCGGACAGGGGTTGAAGCTTTCTTT
>NA|TRBJ1-6|once|TRBV28
CASSIPGERSPLHF
TGTGCCAGCAGTATACCGGGTGAGCGTTCACCCCTCCACTTT